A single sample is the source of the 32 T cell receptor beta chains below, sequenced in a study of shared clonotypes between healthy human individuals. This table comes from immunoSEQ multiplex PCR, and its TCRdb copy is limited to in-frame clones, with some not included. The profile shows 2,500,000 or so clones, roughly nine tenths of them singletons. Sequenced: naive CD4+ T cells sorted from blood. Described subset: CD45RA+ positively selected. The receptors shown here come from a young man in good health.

CDR3 residues: CASSQDVAGRAYEQYF. As DNA, the CDR3 is TGCGCCAGCAGCCAAGATGTGGCAGGCCGAGCCTACGAGCAGTACTTC. The rearrangement links TRBV4-1 to TRBJ2-7, with no clear D. CDR1 and CDR2 from the germline V gene are MGHRA and YSYEKL. V was cut by 0 bases and J by 2 bases, with 14 bases left in between. The CDR3 extends over 16 amino acids.

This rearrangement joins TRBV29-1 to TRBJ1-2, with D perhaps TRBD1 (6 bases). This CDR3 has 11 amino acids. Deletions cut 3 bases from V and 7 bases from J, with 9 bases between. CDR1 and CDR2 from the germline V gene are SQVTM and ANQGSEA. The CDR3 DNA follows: TGCAGCGTTGACGCGGGGGCTGGCTACACCTTC. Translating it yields CSVDAGAGYTF.

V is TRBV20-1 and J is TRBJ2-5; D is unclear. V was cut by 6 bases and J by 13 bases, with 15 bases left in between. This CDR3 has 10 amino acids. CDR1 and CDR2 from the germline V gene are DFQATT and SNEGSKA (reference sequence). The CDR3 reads CSALGRLAYF. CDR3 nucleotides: TGCAGTGCCCTGGGCCGCCTTGCGTACTTC.

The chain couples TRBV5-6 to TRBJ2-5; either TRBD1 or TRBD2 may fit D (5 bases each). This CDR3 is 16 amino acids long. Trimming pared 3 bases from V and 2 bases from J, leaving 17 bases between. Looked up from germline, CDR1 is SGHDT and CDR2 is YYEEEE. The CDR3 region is CASSWWSEGRQETQYF. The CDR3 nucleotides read TGTGCCAGCAGCTGGTGGAGCGAGGGGCGGCAAGAGACCCAGTACTTC.

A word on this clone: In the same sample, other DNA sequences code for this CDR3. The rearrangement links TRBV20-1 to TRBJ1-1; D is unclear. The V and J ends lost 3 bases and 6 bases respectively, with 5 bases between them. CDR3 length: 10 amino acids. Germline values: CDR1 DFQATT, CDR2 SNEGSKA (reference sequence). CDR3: CSASVPEAFF. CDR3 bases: TGCAGTGCTAGTGTCCCTGAAGCTTTCTTT.

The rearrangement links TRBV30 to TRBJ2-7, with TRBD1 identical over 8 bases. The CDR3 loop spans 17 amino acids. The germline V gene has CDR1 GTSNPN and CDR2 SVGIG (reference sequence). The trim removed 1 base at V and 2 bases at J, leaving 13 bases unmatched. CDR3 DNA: TGTGCCTGGAGTGGATTCAGTGACAGGGGAATAGCCTACGAGCAGTACTTC. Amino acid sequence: CAWSGFSDRGIAYEQYF.

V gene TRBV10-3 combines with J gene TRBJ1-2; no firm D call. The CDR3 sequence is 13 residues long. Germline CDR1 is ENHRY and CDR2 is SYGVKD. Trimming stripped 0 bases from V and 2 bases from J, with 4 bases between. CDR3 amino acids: CAISESQNYGYTF. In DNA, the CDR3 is TGTGCCATCAGTGAGTCACAGAACTATGGCTACACCTTC.

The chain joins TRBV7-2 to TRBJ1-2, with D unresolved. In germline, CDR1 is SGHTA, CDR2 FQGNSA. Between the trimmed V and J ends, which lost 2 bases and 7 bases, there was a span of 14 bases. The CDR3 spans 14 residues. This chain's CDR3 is CASSLQIGLPGYTF. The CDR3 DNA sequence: TGTGCCAGCAGCTTACAAATAGGGCTTCCTGGCTACACCTTC.

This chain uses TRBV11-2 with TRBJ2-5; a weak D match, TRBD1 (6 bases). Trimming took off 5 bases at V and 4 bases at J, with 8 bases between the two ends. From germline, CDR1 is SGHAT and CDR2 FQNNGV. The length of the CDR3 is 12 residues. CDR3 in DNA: TGTGCCAGCAGCACGGACAGAGAGACCCAGTACTTC. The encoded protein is CASSTDRETQYF.

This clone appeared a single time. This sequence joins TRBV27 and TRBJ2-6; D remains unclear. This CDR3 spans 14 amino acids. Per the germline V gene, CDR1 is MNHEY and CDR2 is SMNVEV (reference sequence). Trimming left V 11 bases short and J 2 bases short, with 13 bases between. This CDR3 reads CASGSLTGANVLTF. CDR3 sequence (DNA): TGTGCCTCCGGGTCTCTAACTGGGGCCAACGTCCTGACTTTC.

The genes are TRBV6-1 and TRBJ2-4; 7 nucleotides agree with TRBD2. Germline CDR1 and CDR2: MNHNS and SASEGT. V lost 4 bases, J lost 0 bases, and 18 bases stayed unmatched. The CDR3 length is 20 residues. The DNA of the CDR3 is TGTGCCAGCAGTGGACAGTCTGGGGGAGGGCCGGGGAGAGCCAAAAACATTCAGTACTTC. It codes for CASSGQSGGGPGRAKNIQYF.

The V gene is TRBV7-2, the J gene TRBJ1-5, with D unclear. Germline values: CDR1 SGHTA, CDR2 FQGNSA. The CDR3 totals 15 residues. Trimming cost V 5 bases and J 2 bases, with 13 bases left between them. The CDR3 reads CASSPSGSGNQPQHF. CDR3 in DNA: TGTGCCAGCAGCCCATCGGGCTCTGGCAATCAGCCCCAGCATTTT.

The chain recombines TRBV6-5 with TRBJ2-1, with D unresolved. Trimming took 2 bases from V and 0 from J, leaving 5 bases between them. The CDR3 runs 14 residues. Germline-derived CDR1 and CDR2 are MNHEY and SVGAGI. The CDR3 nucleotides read TGTGCCAGCAGTTACATGAGCTCCTACAATGAGCAGTTCTTC. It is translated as CASSYMSSYNEQFF.

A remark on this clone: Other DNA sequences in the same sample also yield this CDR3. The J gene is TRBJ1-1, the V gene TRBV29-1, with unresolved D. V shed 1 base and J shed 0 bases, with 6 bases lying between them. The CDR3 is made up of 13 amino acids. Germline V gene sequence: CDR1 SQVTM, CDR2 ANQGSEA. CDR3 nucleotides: TGCAGCGTTGAAGGACGTTTGAACACTGAAGCTTTCTTT. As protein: CSVEGRLNTEAFF.

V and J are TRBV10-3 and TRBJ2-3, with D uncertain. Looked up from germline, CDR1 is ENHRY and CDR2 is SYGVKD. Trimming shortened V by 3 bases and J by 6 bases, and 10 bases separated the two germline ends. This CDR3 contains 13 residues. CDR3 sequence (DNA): TGTGCCATCAGTGATATAACCCCGGATACGCAGTATTTT. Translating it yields CAISDITPDTQYF.

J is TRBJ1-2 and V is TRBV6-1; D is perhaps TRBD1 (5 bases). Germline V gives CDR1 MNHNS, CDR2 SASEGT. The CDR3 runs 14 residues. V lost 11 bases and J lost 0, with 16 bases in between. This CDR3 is CASPGDRANYGYTF. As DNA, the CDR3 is TGTGCCTCCCCAGGAGACAGAGCTAACTATGGCTACACCTTC.

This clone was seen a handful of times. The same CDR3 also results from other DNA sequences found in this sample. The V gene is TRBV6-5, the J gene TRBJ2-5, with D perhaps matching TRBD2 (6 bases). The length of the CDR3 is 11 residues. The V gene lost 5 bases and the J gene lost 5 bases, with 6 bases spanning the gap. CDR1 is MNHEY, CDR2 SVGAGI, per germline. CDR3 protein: CASSRGETQYF. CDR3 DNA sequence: TGTGCCAGCAGTCGGGGGGAGACCCAGTACTTC.

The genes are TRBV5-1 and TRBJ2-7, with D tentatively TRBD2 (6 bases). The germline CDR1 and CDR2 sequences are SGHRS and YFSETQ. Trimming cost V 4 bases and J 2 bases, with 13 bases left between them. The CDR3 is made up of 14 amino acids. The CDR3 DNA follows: TGCGCCAGCAGCCCAAGCGGGTTAACCTACGAGCAGTACTTC. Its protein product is CASSPSGLTYEQYF.

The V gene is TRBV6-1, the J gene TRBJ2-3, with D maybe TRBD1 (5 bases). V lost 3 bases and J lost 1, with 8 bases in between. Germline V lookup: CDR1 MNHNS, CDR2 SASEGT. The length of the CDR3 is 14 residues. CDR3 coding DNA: TGTGCCAGCAGTGATTTAGGGGGCACAGATACGCAGTATTTT. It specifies CASSDLGGTDTQYF.

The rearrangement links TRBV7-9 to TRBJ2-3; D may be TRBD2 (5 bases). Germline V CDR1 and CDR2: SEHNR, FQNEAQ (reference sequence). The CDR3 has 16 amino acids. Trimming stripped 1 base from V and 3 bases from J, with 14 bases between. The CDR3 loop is CASSLVRAGLTDTQYF. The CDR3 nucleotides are TGTGCCAGCAGCTTAGTTCGGGCTGGACTGACAGATACGCAGTATTTT.

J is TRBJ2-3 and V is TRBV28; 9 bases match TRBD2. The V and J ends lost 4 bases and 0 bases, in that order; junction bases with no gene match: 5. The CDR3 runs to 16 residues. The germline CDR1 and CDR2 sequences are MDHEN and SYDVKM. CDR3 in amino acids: CASSSGTSLSTDTQYF. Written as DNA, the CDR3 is TGTGCCAGCAGTTCCGGGACTAGCCTAAGCACAGATACGCAGTATTTT.

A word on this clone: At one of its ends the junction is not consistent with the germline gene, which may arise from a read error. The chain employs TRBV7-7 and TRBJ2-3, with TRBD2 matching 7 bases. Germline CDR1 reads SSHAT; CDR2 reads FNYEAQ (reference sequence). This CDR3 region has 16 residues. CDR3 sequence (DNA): TGTGCTAGCAGCCCTAATCTAGCGGCCTTCACAGATACGCAGTATTTT. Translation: CASSPNLAAFTDTQYF.

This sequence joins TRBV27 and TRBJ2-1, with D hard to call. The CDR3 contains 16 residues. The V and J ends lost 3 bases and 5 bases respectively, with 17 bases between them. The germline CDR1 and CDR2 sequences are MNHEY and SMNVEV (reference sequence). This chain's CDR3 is CASSFRALLTDNEQFF. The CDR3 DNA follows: TGTGCCAGCAGTTTCCGGGCCCTACTAACGGACAATGAGCAGTTCTTC.

The CDR3 is CASSVIAGDPYNEQFF. In nucleotides, the CDR3 is TGTGCCAGCAGTGTGATAGCGGGGGATCCCTACAATGAGCAGTTCTTC. The chain uses TRBV6-1 and TRBJ2-1; TRBD2 aligns across 9 bases. Germline trimming cut 4 bases from V and 2 bases from J; bases unmatched to any gene: 6. Germline V gene lookup returns CDR1 MNHNS and CDR2 SASEGT. This CDR3 contains 16 residues.

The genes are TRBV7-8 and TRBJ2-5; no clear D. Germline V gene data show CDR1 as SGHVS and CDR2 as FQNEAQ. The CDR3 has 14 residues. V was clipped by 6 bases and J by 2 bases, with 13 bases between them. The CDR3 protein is CASSQSSPQETQYF. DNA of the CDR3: TGTGCCAGCAGTCAAAGCTCTCCTCAAGAGACCCAGTACTTC.

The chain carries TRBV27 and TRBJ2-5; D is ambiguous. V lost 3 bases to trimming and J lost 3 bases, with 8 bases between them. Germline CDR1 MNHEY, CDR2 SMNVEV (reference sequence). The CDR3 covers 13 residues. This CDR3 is CASSFSGKETQYF. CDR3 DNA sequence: TGTGCCAGCAGTTTCTCTGGGAAAGAGACCCAGTACTTC.

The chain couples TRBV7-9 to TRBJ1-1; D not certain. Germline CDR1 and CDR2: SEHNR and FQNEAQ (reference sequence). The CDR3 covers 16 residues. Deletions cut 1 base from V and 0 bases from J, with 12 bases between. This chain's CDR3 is CASSLDVLRLNTEAFF. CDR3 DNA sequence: TGTGCCAGCAGCTTAGACGTCTTGCGTTTGAACACTGAAGCTTTCTTT. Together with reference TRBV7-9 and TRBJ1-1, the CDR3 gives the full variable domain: DTGVSQNPRHKITKRGQNVTFRCDPISEHNRLYWYRQTLGQGPEFLTYFQNEAQLEKSRLLSDRFSAERPKGSFSTLEIQRTEQGDSAMYLCASSLDVLRLNTEAFFGQGTRLTVV.

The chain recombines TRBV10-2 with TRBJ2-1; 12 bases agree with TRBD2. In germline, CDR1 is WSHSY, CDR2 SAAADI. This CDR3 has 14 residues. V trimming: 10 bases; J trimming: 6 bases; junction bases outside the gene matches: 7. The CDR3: CATSSGRVFNEQFF. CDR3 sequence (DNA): TGCGCCACATCTAGCGGGAGGGTATTCAATGAGCAGTTCTTC.

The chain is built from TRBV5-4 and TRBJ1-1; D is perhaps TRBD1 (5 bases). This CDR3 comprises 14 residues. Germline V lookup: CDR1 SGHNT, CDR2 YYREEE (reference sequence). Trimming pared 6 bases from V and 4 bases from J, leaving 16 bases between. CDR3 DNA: TGTGCCAGCAACCTGAGCGGGGGACCCACTGAAGCTTTCTTT. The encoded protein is CASNLSGGPTEAFF.

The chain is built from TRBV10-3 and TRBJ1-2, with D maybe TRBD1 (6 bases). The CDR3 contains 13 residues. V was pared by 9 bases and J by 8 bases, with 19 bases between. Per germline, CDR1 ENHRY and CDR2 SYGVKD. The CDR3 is CAMGGAGQGGYTF. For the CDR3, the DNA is TGTGCCATGGGGGGCGCGGGTCAAGGCGGCTACACCTTC.

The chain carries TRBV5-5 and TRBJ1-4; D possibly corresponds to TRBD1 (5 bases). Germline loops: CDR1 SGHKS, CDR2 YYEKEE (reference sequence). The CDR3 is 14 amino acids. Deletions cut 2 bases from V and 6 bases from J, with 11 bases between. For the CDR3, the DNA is TGTGCCAGCAGCTTCGGGGGATTCGATGAAAAACTGTTTTTT. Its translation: CASSFGGFDEKLFF. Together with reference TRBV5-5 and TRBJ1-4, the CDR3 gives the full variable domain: DAGVTQSPTHLIKTRGQQVTLRCSPISGHKSVSWYQQVLGQGPQFIFQYYEKEERGRGNFPDRFSARQFPNYSSELNVNALLLGDSALYLCASSFGGFDEKLFFGSGTQLSVL.

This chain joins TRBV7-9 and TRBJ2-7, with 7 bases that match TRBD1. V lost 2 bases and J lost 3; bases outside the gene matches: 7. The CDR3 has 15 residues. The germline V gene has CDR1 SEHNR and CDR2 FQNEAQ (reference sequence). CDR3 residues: CASSLYAGTDYEQYF. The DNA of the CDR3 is TGTGCCAGCAGCTTATACGCAGGGACAGACTACGAGCAGTACTTC.